Below are 8 T cell receptor beta chains sequenced from a single sample in a study of beta chain features in type 1 diabetes. Reverse transcription of all isolated RNA meant that expressed TCRB transcripts were sequenced. Profiled with immunoSEQ multiplex PCR; TCRdb holds only in-frame clones, not every one. The sample lists tens of thousands of clones, roughly 49% occurring once. Sequences were obtained from central memory CD4+ T cells from blood. The receptors were sampled from a woman aged 18 to 35 in good health.

This clone was found once. The chain recombines TRBV30 with TRBJ2-7, with unresolved D. Per germline, CDR1 GTSNPN and CDR2 SVGIG (reference sequence). V lost 8 bases and J 3 bases, leaving 14 bases between the germline ends. The CDR3 spans 12 residues. CDR3 in amino acids: CAGRQANYEQYF. The CDR3 nucleotides are TGTGCCGGTAGACAAGCCAACTACGAGCAGTACTTC.

This clone was detected only a few times. V is TRBV29-1 and J is TRBJ1-2, with TRBD1 as a possible D gene (5 bases). Germline CDR1 SQVTM, CDR2 ANQGSEA. This CDR3 spans 12 amino acids. Between the trimmed V and J ends, which lost 4 bases and 4 bases, there was a span of 10 bases. CDR3 bases: TGCAGCGTTGTCAGGGTGGGCTATGGCTACACCTTC. Translated, it gives CSVVRVGYGYTF.

In its sample, this clone was seen a few times. V gene TRBV27 combines with J gene TRBJ2-1; 8 bases agree with TRBD2. The trim removed 10 bases at V and 5 bases at J, leaving 13 bases unmatched. The CDR3 loop spans 15 amino acids. Germline lookup yields CDR1 MNHEY and CDR2 SMNVEV (reference sequence). CDR3 bases: TGTGCCACCTCCTTCGGGGGGGGCAGGGACAATGAGCAGTTCTTC. It codes for CATSFGGGRDNEQFF.

This clone was counted a few times. The J gene is TRBJ2-7, the V gene TRBV7-2; 8 bases fit TRBD1. The CDR3 length is 13 residues. Germline V lookup: CDR1 SGHTA, CDR2 FQGNSA. The trim removed 5 bases at V and 3 bases at J, leaving 3 bases unmatched. CDR3 sequence reads: CASSRGQGYEQYF. The CDR3, as DNA: TGTGCCAGCAGCCGAGGACAGGGCTACGAGCAGTACTTC.

The V call is TRBV19, the J call TRBJ1-5, with 7 bases identical to TRBD1. V was clipped by 5 bases and J by 0 bases; unmatched bases: 4. The CDR3 runs 15 residues. The germline V gene has CDR1 LNHDA and CDR2 SQIVND (reference sequence). The chain's CDR3 is CASSGTVLSNQPQHF. CDR3 coding DNA: TGTGCCAGTAGTGGGACAGTACTTAGCAATCAGCCCCAGCATTTT.

This sequence joins TRBV6-1 and TRBJ2-7; possibly TRBD2 for D (6 bases). The CDR3 is 12 amino acids. Germline lookup yields CDR1 MNHNS and CDR2 SASEGT. V was shortened by 1 base and J by 6 bases, with 7 bases between the two germline ends. CDR3 bases: TGTGCCAGCAGTGAAGTCGGGGGCGAGCAGTACTTC. Its protein is CASSEVGGEQYF.

DNA for the CDR3: TGTGCCAGCAGTCTAGCCGGGATGGGCTATGGCTACACCTTC. This translates into CASSLAGMGYGYTF. The J gene is TRBJ1-2, the V gene TRBV2; D unclear. The germline V gene has CDR1 SNHLY and CDR2 FYNNEI. Trimming removed 5 bases at V and 4 bases at J, with 14 bases between. This CDR3 comprises 14 residues.

This clone was observed once. The chain links TRBV19 to TRBJ1-5; a possible D gene is TRBD1 (6 bases). The V gene lost 7 bases and the J gene lost 5 bases, with 21 bases spanning the gap. Germline lookup yields CDR1 LNHDA and CDR2 SQIVND (reference sequence). This CDR3 spans 16 amino acids. In DNA form, the CDR3 reads TGTGCCAGTACCGTATCGGGACGGGACACTCATCAGCCCCAGCATTTT. It codes for CASTVSGRDTHQPQHF. Complete variable domain (other parts from reference TRBV19 and TRBJ1-5): DGGITQSPKYLFRKEGQNVTLSCEQNLNHDAMYWYRQDPGQGLRLIYYSQIVNDFQKGDIAEGYSVSREKKESFPLTVTSAQKNPTAFYLCASTVSGRDTHQPQHFGDGTRLSIL.